A selection of T cell receptor beta chains follows, all from one sample in a study of T cell responses to AZD1222 COVID-19 vaccine. Sequencing used immunoSEQ multiplex PCR; TCRdb keeps in-frame clones, though not all of them. The sample has around 190,000 clones, about 86% seen once. Source: peripheral blood, taken 28 days after the second AZD1222 dose. These receptors were taken from an adult who received the AZD1222 COVID-19 vaccine. CDR3s include the opening cysteine and the closing phenylalanine or tryptophan. The D gene is left open where the match is weak. The size of a clone is reported for some rows only, either as once, few or many, or as a class for expanded clones.

abundance: NA; j_gene: TRBJ1-2; d_gene: TRBD1; v_gene: TRBV19; len: 14; CDR3nt: TGTGCCAGTAGTATAGGGGACAGGGTCTATGGCTACACCTTC; CDR3aa: CASSIGDRVYGYTF
abundance: NA; j_gene: TRBJ1-6; d_gene: NA; v_gene: TRBV6-2/TRBV6-3; len: 16; CDR3nt: TGTGCCAGCAGTTACTCTGCCGGGCTCAGCCCTTCACCCCTCCACTTT; CDR3aa: CASSYSAGLSPSPLHF
abundance: NA; j_gene: TRBJ1-5; d_gene: NA; v_gene: TRBV30; len: 15; CDR3nt: TGTGCCTGGAGTGTACGCGGGGGGCTCCATCAGCCCCAGCATTTT; CDR3aa: CAWSVRGGLHQPQHF
abundance: once; j_gene: TRBJ2-1; d_gene: NA; v_gene: TRBV24-1; len: 13; CDR3nt: TGTGCCACCAGTGATGAATTCTACAATGAGCAGTTCTTC; CDR3aa: CATSDEFYNEQFF
abundance: few; j_gene: TRBJ2-1; d_gene: TRBD1; v_gene: TRBV7-3; len: 16; CDR3nt: TGTGCCAGCAGCCCCGGGGCCGGACAGGGCCCCAATGAGCAGTTCTTC; CDR3aa: CASSPGAGQGPNEQFF
abundance: NA; j_gene: TRBJ2-5; d_gene: NA; v_gene: TRBV19; len: 15; CDR3nt: TGTGCCAGTAGTATATCCCCTCCAGGGTCGACCCTCCAGTACTTC; CDR3aa: CASSISPPGSTLQYF
abundance: NA; j_gene: TRBJ1-2; d_gene: NA; v_gene: TRBV5-1; len: 13; CDR3nt: TGCGCCAGCAGCTACGACACAGCATATGGCTACACCTTC; CDR3aa: CASSYDTAYGYTF
abundance: NA; j_gene: TRBJ2-2; d_gene: TRBD2; v_gene: TRBV19; len: 16; CDR3nt: TGTGCCAGCAGTGGGACTAGCGGGGTGAACACCGGGGAGCTGTTTTTT; CDR3aa: CASSGTSGVNTGELFF
abundance: NA; j_gene: TRBJ2-3; d_gene: NA; v_gene: TRBV19; len: 13; CDR3nt: TGTGCCAGTAGTATAGGGGGGCCAGATACGCAGTATTTT; CDR3aa: CASSIGGPDTQYF
abundance: once; j_gene: TRBJ1-2; d_gene: NA; v_gene: TRBV24-1; len: 14; CDR3nt: TGTGCCACCAGTGATAGGGCCAGGAACTATGGCTACACCTTC; CDR3aa: CATSDRARNYGYTF
abundance: NA; j_gene: TRBJ1-1; d_gene: NA; v_gene: TRBV2; len: 14; CDR3nt: TGTGCCAGCGGGTCAGAGGATTTTAACCCTGAAGCTTTCTTT; CDR3aa: CASGSEDFNPEAFF
abundance: NA; j_gene: TRBJ1-6; d_gene: NA; v_gene: TRBV3-1/TRBV3-2; len: 12; CDR3nt: TGTGCCAGCAGCCAGGGGGATTCACCCCTCCACTTT; CDR3aa: CASSQGDSPLHF
abundance: NA; j_gene: TRBJ1-5; d_gene: NA; v_gene: TRBV27; len: 15; CDR3nt: TGTGCCAGCCGCGGGGGCACCTATAGCAATCAGCCCCAGCATTTT; CDR3aa: CASRGGTYSNQPQHF
abundance: NA; j_gene: TRBJ1-5; d_gene: TRBD1; v_gene: TRBV28; len: 16; CDR3nt: TGTGCCAGCCGATGGGACAGGGGGCAGGGCAATCAGCCCCAGCATTTT; CDR3aa: CASRWDRGQGNQPQHF
abundance: NA; j_gene: TRBJ2-7; d_gene: NA; v_gene: TRBV28; len: 15; CDR3nt: TGTGCCAGCAGTTTCTCAGGGCAGGGCTATGGCGAGCAGTACTTC; CDR3aa: CASSFSGQGYGEQYF
abundance: NA; j_gene: TRBJ1-5; d_gene: TRBD1; v_gene: TRBV3-1/TRBV3-2; len: 14; CDR3nt: TGTGCCAGCAGCCCAGACAGGGGAGGGCAGCCCCAGCATTTT; CDR3aa: CASSPDRGGQPQHF
abundance: NA; j_gene: TRBJ2-7; d_gene: NA; v_gene: TRBV5-5; len: 14; CDR3nt: TGTGCCAGCAGCCCCGGGATCCCTACCTACGAGCAGTACTTC; CDR3aa: CASSPGIPTYEQYF
abundance: NA; j_gene: TRBJ1-1; d_gene: NA; v_gene: TRBV5-1; len: 14; CDR3nt: TGCGCCAGCACCGCAGGACTCGGGAACACTGAAGCTTTCTTT; CDR3aa: CASTAGLGNTEAFF
abundance: few; j_gene: TRBJ1-1; d_gene: TRBD1; v_gene: TRBV30; len: 13; CDR3nt: TGTGCCCGGACAGGGGGGACCCACACTGAAGCTTTCTTT; CDR3aa: CARTGGTHTEAFF
abundance: NA; j_gene: TRBJ2-3; d_gene: NA; v_gene: TRBV7-2; len: 13; CDR3nt: TGTGCCAGCAGCTCAACGGGCACAGATACGCAGTATTTT; CDR3aa: CASSSTGTDTQYF
abundance: NA; j_gene: TRBJ2-3; d_gene: NA; v_gene: TRBV19; len: 16; CDR3nt: TGTGCCAGTAGTATATTGGGCCCGACCGGTACAGATACGCAGTATTTT; CDR3aa: CASSILGPTGTDTQYF
abundance: NA; j_gene: TRBJ1-1; d_gene: NA; v_gene: TRBV7-2; len: 15; CDR3nt: TGTGCCAGCAGCGTTACCGACAGTCCTCTCCACCAGGCTTTCTTT; CDR3aa: CASSVTDSPLHQAFF
abundance: few; j_gene: TRBJ1-1; d_gene: NA; v_gene: TRBV19; len: 12; CDR3nt: TGTGCCAGTAGTGGCAGAGGCACTGAAGCTTTCTTT; CDR3aa: CASSGRGTEAFF
abundance: NA; j_gene: TRBJ1-6; d_gene: NA; v_gene: TRBV7-8; len: 15; CDR3nt: TGTGCCAGCAGCGAAGGGGGTTCCCAGCATTCACCCCTCCACTTT; CDR3aa: CASSEGGSQHSPLHF
abundance: once; j_gene: TRBJ2-3; d_gene: TRBD2; v_gene: TRBV5-1; len: 16; CDR3nt: TGCGCCAGCAGCTTACGACTAGCGGGGGGATCAGATACGCAGTATTTT; CDR3aa: CASSLRLAGGSDTQYF
abundance: NA; j_gene: TRBJ1-6; d_gene: NA; v_gene: TRBV12-2; len: 19; CDR3nt: TGTGCAAGTCGCTTAGCGTATATTGGGACAGGGACTCTTGATTCACCCCTCCACTTT; CDR3aa: CASRLAYIGTGTLDSPLHF
abundance: once; j_gene: TRBJ1-1; d_gene: NA; v_gene: TRBV7-8; len: 15; CDR3nt: TGTGCCAGCAGCATCCGGGCCCAGATTAACACTGAAGCTTTCTTT; CDR3aa: CASSIRAQINTEAFF
abundance: NA; j_gene: TRBJ2-7; d_gene: TRBD1; v_gene: TRBV3-1/TRBV3-2; len: 12; CDR3nt: TGTGCCAGCAGCATCACAGGGGAAGAGCAGTACTTC; CDR3aa: CASSITGEEQYF
abundance: few; j_gene: TRBJ1-1; d_gene: NA; v_gene: TRBV6-1; len: 14; CDR3nt: TGTGCCAGCAGTGAAGCGTGGCAGAACACTGAAGCTTTCTTT; CDR3aa: CASSEAWQNTEAFF
abundance: NA; j_gene: TRBJ1-2; d_gene: NA; v_gene: TRBV30; len: 18; CDR3nt: TGTGCCTGGAGTGGGGGAGTTTATAGGACCGCCCGGCGCTATGGCTACACCTTC; CDR3aa: CAWSGGVYRTARRYGYTF